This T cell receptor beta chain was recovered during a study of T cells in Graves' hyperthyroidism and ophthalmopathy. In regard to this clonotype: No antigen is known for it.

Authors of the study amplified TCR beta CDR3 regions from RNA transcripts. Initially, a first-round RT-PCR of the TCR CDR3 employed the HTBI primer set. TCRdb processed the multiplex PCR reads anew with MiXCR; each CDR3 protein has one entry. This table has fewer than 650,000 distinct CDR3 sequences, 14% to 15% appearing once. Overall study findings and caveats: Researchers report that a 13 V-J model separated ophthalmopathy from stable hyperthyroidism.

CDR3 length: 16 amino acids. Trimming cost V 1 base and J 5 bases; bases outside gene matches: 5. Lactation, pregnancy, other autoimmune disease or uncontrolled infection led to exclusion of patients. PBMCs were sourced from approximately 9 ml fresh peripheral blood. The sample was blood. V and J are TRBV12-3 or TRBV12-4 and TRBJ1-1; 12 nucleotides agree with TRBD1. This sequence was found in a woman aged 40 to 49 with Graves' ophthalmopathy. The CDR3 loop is CASSLGDRGPGTEAFF. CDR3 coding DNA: TGTGCCAGCAGTTTAGGGGACAGGGGGCCGGGTACTGAAGCTTTCTTT.